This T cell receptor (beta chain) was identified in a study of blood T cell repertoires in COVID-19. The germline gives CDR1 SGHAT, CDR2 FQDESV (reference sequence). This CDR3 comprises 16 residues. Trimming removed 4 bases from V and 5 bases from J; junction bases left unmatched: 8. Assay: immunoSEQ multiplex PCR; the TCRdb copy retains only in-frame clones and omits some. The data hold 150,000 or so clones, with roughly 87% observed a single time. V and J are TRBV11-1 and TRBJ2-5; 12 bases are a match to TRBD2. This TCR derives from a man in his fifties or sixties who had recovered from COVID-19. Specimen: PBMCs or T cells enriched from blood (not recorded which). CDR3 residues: CASSWLAGGLVETQYF. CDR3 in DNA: TGTGCCAGCAGCTGGCTAGCGGGAGGGCTTGTGGAGACCCAGTACTTC.